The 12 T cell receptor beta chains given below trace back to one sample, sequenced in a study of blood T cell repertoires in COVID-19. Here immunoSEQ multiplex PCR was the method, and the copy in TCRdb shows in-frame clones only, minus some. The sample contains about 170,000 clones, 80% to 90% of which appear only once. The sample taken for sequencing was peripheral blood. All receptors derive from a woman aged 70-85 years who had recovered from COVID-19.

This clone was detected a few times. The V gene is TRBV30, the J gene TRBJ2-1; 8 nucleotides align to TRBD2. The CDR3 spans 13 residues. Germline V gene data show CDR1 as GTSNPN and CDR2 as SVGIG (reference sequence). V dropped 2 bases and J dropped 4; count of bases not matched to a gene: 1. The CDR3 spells CAWSSGRYNEQFF. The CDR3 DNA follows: TGTGCCTGGAGTAGCGGGAGATACAATGAGCAGTTCTTC. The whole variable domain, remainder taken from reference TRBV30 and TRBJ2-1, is SQTIHQWPATLVQPVGSPLSLECTVEGTSNPNLYWYRQAAGRGLQLLFYSVGIGQISSEVPQNLSASRPQDRQFILSSKKLLLSDSGFYLCAWSSGRYNEQFFGPGTRLTVL.

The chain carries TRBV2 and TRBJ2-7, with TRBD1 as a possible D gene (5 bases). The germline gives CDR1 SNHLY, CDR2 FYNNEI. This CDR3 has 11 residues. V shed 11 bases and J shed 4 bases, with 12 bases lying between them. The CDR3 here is CASSGHYEQYF. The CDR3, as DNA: TGTGCCTCTTCAGGGCATTACGAGCAGTACTTC. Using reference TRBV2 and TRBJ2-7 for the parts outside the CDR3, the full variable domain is EPEVTQTPSHQVTQMGQEVILRCVPISNHLYFYWYRQILGQKVEFLVSFYNNEISEKSEIFDDQFSVERPDGSNFTLKIRSTKLEDSAMYFCASSGHYEQYFGPGTRLTVT.

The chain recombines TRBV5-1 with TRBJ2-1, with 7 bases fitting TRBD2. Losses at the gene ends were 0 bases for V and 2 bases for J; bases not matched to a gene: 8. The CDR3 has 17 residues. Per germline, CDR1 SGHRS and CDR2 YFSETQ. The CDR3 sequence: CASSLGPGGVAYNEQFF. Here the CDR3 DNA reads TGCGCCAGCAGCTTGGGGCCGGGGGGAGTGGCCTACAATGAGCAGTTCTTC.

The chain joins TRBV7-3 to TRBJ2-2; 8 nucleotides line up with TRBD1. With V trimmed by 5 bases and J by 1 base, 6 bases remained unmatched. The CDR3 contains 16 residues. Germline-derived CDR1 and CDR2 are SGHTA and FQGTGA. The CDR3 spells CASSVRQGLNTGELFF. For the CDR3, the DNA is TGTGCCAGCAGCGTCCGACAGGGGCTGAACACCGGGGAGCTGTTTTTT. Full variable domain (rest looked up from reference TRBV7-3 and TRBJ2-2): GAGVSQTPSNKVTEKGKYVELRCDPISGHTALYWYRQSLGQGPEFLIYFQGTGAADDSGLPNDRFFAVRPEGSVSTLKIQRTERGDSAVYLCASSVRQGLNTGELFFGEGSRLTVL.

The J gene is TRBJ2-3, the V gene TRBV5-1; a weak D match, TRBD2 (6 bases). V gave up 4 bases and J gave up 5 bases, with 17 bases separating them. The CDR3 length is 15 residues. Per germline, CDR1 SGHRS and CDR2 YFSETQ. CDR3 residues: CASSPERRGGDTQYF. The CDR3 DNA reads TGCGCCAGCAGCCCGGAGCGGCGGGGTGGAGATACGCAGTATTTT.

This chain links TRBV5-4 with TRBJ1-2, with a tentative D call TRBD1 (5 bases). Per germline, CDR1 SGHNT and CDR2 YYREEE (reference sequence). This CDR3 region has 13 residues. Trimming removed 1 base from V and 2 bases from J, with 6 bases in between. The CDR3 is CASSLWTNYGYTF. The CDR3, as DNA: TGTGCCAGCAGCTTGTGGACAAACTATGGCTACACCTTC.

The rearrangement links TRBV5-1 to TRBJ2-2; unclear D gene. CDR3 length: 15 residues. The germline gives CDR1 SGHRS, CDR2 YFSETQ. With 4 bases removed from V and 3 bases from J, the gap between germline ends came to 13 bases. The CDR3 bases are TGCGCCAGCAGCCCAATCGTGGCGGACACCGGGGAGCTGTTTTTT. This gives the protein CASSPIVADTGELFF.

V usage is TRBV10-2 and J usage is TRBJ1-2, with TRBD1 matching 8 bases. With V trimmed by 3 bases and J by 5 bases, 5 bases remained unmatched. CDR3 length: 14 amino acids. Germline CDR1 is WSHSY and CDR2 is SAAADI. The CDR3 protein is CASSDRQGQYGYTF. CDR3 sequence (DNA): TGCGCCAGCAGTGACAGACAGGGGCAGTATGGCTACACCTTC.

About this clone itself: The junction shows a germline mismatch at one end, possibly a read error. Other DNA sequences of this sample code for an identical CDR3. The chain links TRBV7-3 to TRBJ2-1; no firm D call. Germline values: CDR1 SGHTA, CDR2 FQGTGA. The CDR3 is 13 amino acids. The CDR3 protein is CASSPPGYFEQFF. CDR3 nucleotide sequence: TGCGCCAGCAGCCCCCCCGGGTATTTTGAGCAGTTCTTC. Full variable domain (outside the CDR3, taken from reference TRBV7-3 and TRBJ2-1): GAGVSQTPSNKVTEKGKYVELRCDPISGHTALYWYRQSLGQGPEFLIYFQGTGAADDSGLPNDRFFAVRPEGSVSTLKIQRTERGDSAVYLCASSPPGYFEQFFGPGTRLTVL.

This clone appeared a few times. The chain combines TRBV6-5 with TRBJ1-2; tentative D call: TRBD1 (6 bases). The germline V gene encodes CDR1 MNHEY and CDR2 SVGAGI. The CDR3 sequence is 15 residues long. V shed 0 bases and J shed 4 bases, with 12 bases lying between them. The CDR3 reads CASSYSPDSPYGYTF. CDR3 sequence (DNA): TGTGCCAGCAGTTACTCGCCGGACAGCCCCTATGGCTACACCTTC.

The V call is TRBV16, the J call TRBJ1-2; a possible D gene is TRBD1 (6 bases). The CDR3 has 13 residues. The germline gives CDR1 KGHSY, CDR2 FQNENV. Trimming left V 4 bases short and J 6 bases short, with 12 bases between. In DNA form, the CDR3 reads TGTGCCAGCAGCCGACAGGCAGGAGATGGCTACACCTTC. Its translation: CASSRQAGDGYTF.

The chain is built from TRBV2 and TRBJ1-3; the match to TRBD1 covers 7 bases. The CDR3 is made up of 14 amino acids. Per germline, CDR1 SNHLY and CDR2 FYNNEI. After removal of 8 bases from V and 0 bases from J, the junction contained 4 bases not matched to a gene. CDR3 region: CASRGTASGNTIYF. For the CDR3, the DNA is TGTGCCAGCCGAGGGACAGCCTCTGGAAACACCATATATTTT.